The 23 T cell receptor beta chains reported below all come from one sample, sequenced in a study of radiotherapy plus CTLA-4 blockade in lung cancer. Profiled with immunoSEQ multiplex PCR; TCRdb holds only in-frame clones, not every one. Seen here are about 38,000 clones, over 70% observed once, and the top ten hold 7% to 9.5%. This sample comprised peripheral blood, obtained from a patient treated with radiotherapy plus ipilimumab. The receptor source for this set is a human donor with non-small cell lung cancer who had stable disease on radiotherapy plus ipilimumab.

The gene calls are TRBV18 and TRBJ1-1; no reliable D call. V was cut by 6 bases and J by 1 base, with 9 bases left in between. The CDR3 consists of 13 residues. The V gene's germline CDR1 is KGHSH and CDR2 LQKENI. The CDR3, as DNA: TGTGCCAGCTCCGAGCAGACGAACACTGAAGCTTTCTTT. Translating it yields CASSEQTNTEAFF.

The rearrangement links TRBV5-6 to TRBJ1-1, with TRBD1 matching 9 bases. Germline CDR1 and CDR2: SGHDT and YYEEEE. This CDR3 has 16 amino acids. V dropped 3 bases and J dropped 1; count of bases not matched to a gene: 7. The chain's CDR3 is CASSSTGGARNTEAFF. The CDR3 bases are TGTGCCAGCAGCTCCACAGGGGGCGCCCGGAACACTGAAGCTTTCTTT.

This clone was found a few times. This rearrangement joins TRBV5-1 to TRBJ1-1; weak D call: TRBD1 (6 bases). The CDR3 contains 12 residues. V was pared by 3 bases and J by 9 bases, with 12 bases between. Per germline, CDR1 SGHRS and CDR2 YFSETQ. The CDR3 spells CASSSGQHKAFF. Written as DNA, the CDR3 is TGCGCCAGCAGCTCCGGACAGCACAAAGCTTTCTTT.

The chain couples TRBV5-1 to TRBJ1-5, with a weak D call TRBD1 (6 bases). The CDR3 length is 13 residues. Trimming cost V 5 bases and J 6 bases, with 12 bases left between them. CDR1 is SGHRS and CDR2 is YFSETQ in the germline V gene. CDR3 in DNA: TGCGCCAGCAGAATCGGGGGCGGTCAGCCCCAGCATTTT. Translating it yields CASRIGGGQPQHF.

This clone showed up just a few times. The chain employs TRBV6-5 and TRBJ2-7; possibly TRBD2 for D (6 bases). V lost 6 bases to trimming and J lost 4 bases, with 13 bases between them. Germline lookup yields CDR1 MNHEY and CDR2 SVGAGI. The CDR3 extends over 13 amino acids. As DNA, the CDR3 is TGTGCCAGCAGGGGAGGAGGAGGTTACGAGCAGTACGTC. Its protein product is CASRGGGGYEQYV.

This chain connects TRBV27 to TRBJ1-6; maybe TRBD1 (6 bases). The CDR3 covers 15 residues. Germline V gene sequence: CDR1 MNHEY, CDR2 SMNVEV (reference sequence). The germline V and J ends were trimmed by 1 base and 8 bases, with 12 bases remaining between them. CDR3 loop: CASSLWDTGHSPLHF. The DNA of the CDR3 is TGTGCCAGCAGTTTATGGGACACAGGACATTCACCCCTCCACTTT.

This CDR3 reads CASSWYGRIGGQETQYF. DNA for the CDR3: TGTGCCAGCAGTTGGTACGGTCGGATCGGGGGGCAAGAGACCCAGTACTTC. V usage is TRBV27 and J usage is TRBJ2-5, with 7 bases identical to TRBD2. Germline assignment: CDR1 MNHEY and CDR2 SMNVEV (reference sequence). The CDR3 sequence is 17 residues long. The trim removed 4 bases at V and 2 bases at J, leaving 13 bases unmatched.

V is TRBV5-1 and J is TRBJ2-5; 9 bases align to TRBD1. J was trimmed by 4 bases and V by 4 bases; bases with no gene match: 8. From germline, CDR1 is SGHRS and CDR2 YFSETQ. The CDR3 consists of 15 residues. Written as DNA, the CDR3 is TGCGCCAGCAGCCCCGGACAGGGGAGAGCAGAGACCCAGTACTTC. Encoded protein: CASSPGQGRAETQYF.

The chain combines TRBV30 with TRBJ1-4, with unresolved D. Germline V gene sequence: CDR1 GTSNPN, CDR2 SVGIG (reference sequence). With 2 bases removed from V and 7 bases from J, the gap between germline ends came to 17 bases. The CDR3 spans 15 residues. DNA of the CDR3: TGTGCCTGGAGTATCGCCTCCGGATGGGTTGAAAAACTGTTTTTT. It translates to CAWSIASGWVEKLFF. The variable domain in full, with the rest retrieved from reference TRBV30 and TRBJ1-4, is SQTIHQWPATLVQPVGSPLSLECTVEGTSNPNLYWYRQAAGRGLQLLFYSVGIGQISSEVPQNLSASRPQDRQFILSSKKLLLSDSGFYLCAWSIASGWVEKLFFGSGTQLSVL.

This chain uses TRBV4-3 with TRBJ1-1; D remains unclear. Between the trimmed V and J ends, which lost 0 bases and 0 bases, there was a span of 11 bases. Germline V gene lookup returns CDR1 LGHNA and CDR2 YSLEER. This CDR3 contains 16 residues. DNA for the CDR3: TGCGCCAGCAGCCAAGATTCCGACTTTGTGAACACTGAAGCTTTCTTT. Its protein is CASSQDSDFVNTEAFF.

This clone was counted a single time. This chain connects TRBV4-1 to TRBJ1-4; possible D gene TRBD1, 6 bases. Germline CDR1 is MGHRA and CDR2 is YSYEKL. Trimming took 0 bases from V and 0 from J, leaving 17 bases between them. The CDR3 totals 19 residues. CDR3 region: CASSQDRDTERATNEKLFF. The CDR3, as DNA: TGCGCCAGCAGCCAAGATAGGGACACCGAACGTGCAACTAATGAAAAACTGTTTTTT.

J is TRBJ2-2 and V is TRBV19; D is undetermined. V was trimmed by 4 bases and J by 1 base, leaving 4 bases between them. Germline values: CDR1 LNHDA, CDR2 SQIVND (reference sequence). CDR3 length: 13 residues. CDR3 sequence (DNA): TGTGCCAGTAGTACAGGGAACACCGGGGAGCTGTTTTTT. Protein product: CASSTGNTGELFF.

The rearrangement uses TRBV18 and TRBJ1-1, with unresolved D. V lost 3 bases to trimming and J lost 8 bases, with 19 bases between them. The CDR3 totals 15 residues. From germline, CDR1 is KGHSH and CDR2 LQKENI. DNA for the CDR3: TGTGCCAGCTCACCCCCCCGAGTTGGAGCAATCGAAGCTTTCTTT. Translating gives CASSPPRVGAIEAFF.

V is TRBV12-5 and J is TRBJ1-1; possibly TRBD1 for D (5 bases). Trimming left V 7 bases short and J 2 bases short, with 11 bases between. CDR3 length: 13 amino acids. Per germline, CDR1 LGHNT and CDR2 FRNRAP. The DNA of the CDR3 is TGTGCTAGTGCCCGAGGGGCCAACACTGAAGCTTTCTTT. Its protein product is CASARGANTEAFF.

V usage is TRBV27 and J usage is TRBJ1-5; D perhaps matches TRBD1 (5 bases). Germline CDR1 MNHEY, CDR2 SMNVEV (reference sequence). Deletions cut 5 bases from V and 0 bases from J, with 20 bases between. The CDR3 loop spans 18 amino acids. For the CDR3, the DNA is TGTGCCAGCAGTCCCCGGCGTGGAGGGGAAGTTAGCAATCAGCCCCAGCATTTT. It translates to CASSPRRGGEVSNQPQHF.

This clone was counted a few times. The chain uses TRBV28 and TRBJ1-1; tentative D call: TRBD1 (6 bases). The CDR3 has 14 amino acids. The V end was cut by 6 bases, the J end by 4 bases, with 15 bases between. Looked up from germline, CDR1 is MDHEN and CDR2 is SYDVKM. This CDR3 reads CASSPSRGITEAFF. The CDR3 DNA sequence: TGTGCCAGCAGCCCCTCCAGGGGAATCACTGAAGCTTTCTTT. Drawing the rest from reference TRBV28 and TRBJ1-1, the complete variable domain is DVKVTQSSRYLVKRTGEKVFLECVQDMDHENMFWYRQDPGLGLRLIYFSYDVKMKEKGDIPEGYSVSREKKERFSLILESASTNQTSMYLCASSPSRGITEAFFGQGTRLTVV.

The rearrangement links TRBV7-7 to TRBJ2-5; D not resolved. The CDR3 has 13 residues. Germline V gene sequence: CDR1 SSHAT, CDR2 FNYEAQ (reference sequence). V lost 1 base to trimming and J lost 2 bases, with 5 bases between them. The CDR3 region is CASSLERQETQYF. CDR3 DNA: TGTGCCAGCAGCTTAGAAAGGCAAGAGACCCAGTACTTC.

This clone was counted between two and nine times. This sequence joins TRBV9 and TRBJ2-2; D call uncertain. The CDR3 length is 15 residues. Germline values: CDR1 SGDLS, CDR2 YYNGEE. Deletions cut 4 bases from V and 0 bases from J, with 10 bases between. This CDR3 is CASSPRKTNTGELFF. CDR3 sequence (DNA): TGTGCCAGCAGCCCTCGGAAAACGAACACCGGGGAGCTGTTTTTT.

J is TRBJ1-5 and V is TRBV5-1; D remains unclear. The germline CDR1 and CDR2 sequences are SGHRS and YFSETQ. The CDR3 is 13 amino acids. The V end lost 1 base, the J end lost 7 bases, and 9 bases lay between the germline ends. The CDR3 nucleotides are TGCGCCAGCAGCTTGAGCGGAGGGCAGCCCCAGCATTTT. Translated: CASSLSGGQPQHF.

This chain uses TRBV2 with TRBJ2-7; 9 nucleotides agree with TRBD1. From germline, CDR1 is SNHLY and CDR2 FYNNEI. V lost 6 bases and J lost 4; bases outside the gene matches: 10. The CDR3 runs to 15 residues. The CDR3 loop reads CASSSTTGGVYEQYV. The CDR3 DNA reads TGTGCCAGCAGCTCCACGACAGGGGGTGTTTACGAGCAGTACGTC.

The chain couples TRBV7-8 to TRBJ2-1, with D hard to call. Trimming removed 3 bases at V and 0 bases at J, with 0 bases between. Germline assignment: CDR1 SGHVS and CDR2 FQNEAQ. The CDR3 length is 12 residues. CDR3: CASSFSYNEQFF. Written as DNA, the CDR3 is TGTGCCAGCAGCTTCTCCTACAATGAGCAGTTCTTC.

The chain couples TRBV9 to TRBJ1-6; D ambiguous. V shed 3 bases and J shed 5 bases, with 12 bases lying between them. The CDR3 covers 15 residues. CDR1 and CDR2 (germline): SGDLS, YYNGEE. The CDR3: CASSEGWQNNSPLHF. CDR3 coding DNA: TGTGCCAGCAGCGAGGGTTGGCAGAATAATTCACCCCTCCACTTT.

V and J are TRBV6-1 and TRBJ1-2; D remains ambiguous. The CDR3 is 13 amino acids. The V gene lost 4 bases and the J gene lost 8 bases, with 14 bases spanning the gap. CDR1 is MNHNS, CDR2 SASEGT, per germline. CDR3 sequence reads: CASSVSVLVGYTF. CDR3 nucleotides: TGTGCCAGCAGTGTCTCCGTCCTGGTGGGCTACACCTTC.